The clone carrying this TCR beta chain was picked up a small number of times. Its antigen remains unknown. What was amplified from RNA transcripts were TCR beta CDR3 regions. In the first-round RT-PCR of the TCR CDR3, the HTBI primer set was used. TCRdb independently ran MiXCR on the multiplex PCR reads; one entry per CDR3 protein. The sample has more than 500,000 distinct CDR3 sequences; roughly 15% are singletons. These data are taken from a study of T cells in Graves' hyperthyroidism and ophthalmopathy. About the study: Blood from the periphery was taken at initial diagnosis, before any treatment.

CDR3 size: 14 residues. V lost 2 bases and J lost 4, with 12 bases in between. CDR1 SEHNR and CDR2 FQNEAQ come from the germline V gene (reference sequence). Exclusion criteria comprised uncontrolled infection, other autoimmune disease, pregnancy or lactation. Clinical symptoms, serum thyroxine, TRAb, thyroid ultrasound and orbital computed tomography established diagnosis. General observations from the study: Ophthalmopathy could be told apart from stable hyperthyroidism with a 13 V-J model.

Sequences were obtained from blood. The sequence came from a woman between 40 and 50 years old with Graves' ophthalmopathy. V and J are TRBV7-9 and TRBJ2-7; maybe TRBD1 (6 bases). Here the CDR3 DNA reads TGTGCCAGCAGCTTACAACCAGGGGTTTACGAGCAGTACTTC. Amino acids: CASSLQPGVYEQYF.